These 24 T cell receptor beta chains share one sample of origin, sequenced in a study of graft-versus-host responses after intestinal transplantation. The repertoire was sequenced with immunoSEQ multiplex PCR; TCRdb's copy has only in-frame clones and lacks some. The sample yields about 59,000 clones, almost 95% seen once. Antigen specificity for these receptors is unknown. The sample consisted of unstimulated CD4+ T cells sorted from spleen or lymph node cells, taken before transplant. These TCRs come from a human donor who was the organ donor for an intestinal transplant.

This clone appeared once. This chain uses TRBV6-5 with TRBJ2-1; 7 bases are shared with TRBD1. In germline, CDR1 is MNHEY, CDR2 SVGAGI. V was clipped by 2 bases and J by 3 bases; unmatched bases: 7. The CDR3 sequence is 16 residues long. In DNA form, the CDR3 reads TGTGCCAGCAGTTACGGAAACAGGGGTATCTACAATGAGCAGTTCTTC. Translation gives CASSYGNRGIYNEQFF.

The CDR3 is CASSLGGGNQPQHF. Written as DNA, the CDR3 is TGTGCCAGCAGCTTAGGGGGAGGCAATCAGCCCCAGCATTTT. The rearrangement links TRBV5-6 to TRBJ1-5; D may be TRBD1 (6 bases). CDR1 SGHDT and CDR2 YYEEEE come from the germline V gene. V shed 2 bases and J shed 2 bases, with 8 bases lying between them. The CDR3 is 14 amino acids.

The CDR3 reads CASTTRYRDGNTIYF. In DNA form, the CDR3 reads TGCGCCAGCACCACACGCTACAGGGATGGAAACACCATATATTTT. The chain combines TRBV4-1 with TRBJ1-3; D is perhaps TRBD1 (6 bases). Germline V lookup: CDR1 MGHRA, CDR2 YSYEKL. Trimming took off 7 bases at V and 3 bases at J, with 16 bases between the two ends. This CDR3 has 15 residues.

The V call is TRBV9, the J call TRBJ2-5; the match to TRBD2 covers 11 bases. The germline gives CDR1 SGDLS, CDR2 YYNGEE. V lost 4 bases and J lost 3; bases outside the gene matches: 11. The CDR3 spans 17 residues. The CDR3 is CASSPRPLTSGEETQYF. CDR3 sequence (DNA): TGTGCCAGCAGCCCCCGACCGTTGACTAGCGGGGAAGAGACCCAGTACTTC.

V is TRBV5-1 and J is TRBJ2-1; D is unclear. From germline, CDR1 is SGHRS and CDR2 YFSETQ. Trimming pared 5 bases from V and 7 bases from J, leaving 10 bases between. This CDR3 comprises 12 residues. The CDR3 DNA reads as TGCGCCAGCAGTCTTTGGGGAAATGAGCAGTTCTTC. This translates into CASSLWGNEQFF.

V gene TRBV7-3 combines with J gene TRBJ2-5; the D gene is possibly TRBD2 (5 bases). Germline CDR1 reads SGHTA; CDR2 reads FQGTGA. The CDR3 covers 12 residues. The chain's CDR3 is CARGGLWETQYF. For the CDR3, the DNA is TGTGCTAGAGGTGGACTTTGGGAGACCCAGTACTTC.

About this clone: A read error may produce the germline difference seen at one junction end. The V call is TRBV7-7, the J call TRBJ2-2, with 8 bases fitting TRBD2. Germline loops: CDR1 SSHAT, CDR2 FNYEAQ (reference sequence). CDR3 length: 15 amino acids. The CDR3 protein is CASSPGGGYTGELFF. The CDR3 DNA is TGTGCTAGCAGCCCTGGCGGGGGGTACACCGGGGAGCTGTTTTTT.

The chain carries TRBV6-1 and TRBJ1-2; no definite D call. The V gene lost 4 bases and the J gene lost 8 bases, with 8 bases spanning the gap. Germline V gene data show CDR1 as MNHNS and CDR2 as SASEGT. This CDR3 comprises 11 residues. The chain's CDR3 is CASSADFGYTF. The CDR3 DNA is TGTGCCAGCAGTGCCGATTTCGGCTACACCTTC.

In its sample, this clone was seen a few times. This chain connects TRBV6-5 to TRBJ1-1, with D tentatively TRBD1 (5 bases). The CDR3 runs 15 residues. Trimming removed 6 bases from V and 4 bases from J, with 18 bases in between. Per germline, CDR1 MNHEY and CDR2 SVGAGI. The CDR3 nucleotides are TGTGCCAGCAGGGTCAGCAGGGCTAGGGGCACTGAAGCTTTCTTT. It yields the protein CASRVSRARGTEAFF.

The chain has TRBV9 and TRBJ2-2; 7 bases align to TRBD1. Trimming cost V 3 bases and J 1 base; bases outside gene matches: 0. The germline gives CDR1 SGDLS, CDR2 YYNGEE. The CDR3 has 14 residues. CDR3 in DNA: TGTGCCAGCAGCGGACAGGGGAACACCGGGGAGCTGTTTTTT. This sequence encodes CASSGQGNTGELFF.

This chain joins TRBV15 and TRBJ2-5; 9 nucleotides align to TRBD1. V dropped 5 bases and J dropped 4; count of bases not matched to a gene: 2. Germline CDR1 and CDR2: LNHNV and YYDKDF (reference sequence). The length of the CDR3 is 13 residues. CDR3 nucleotide sequence: TGTGCCACCAGCCGGGGACAGGGAGAGACCCAGTACTTC. Translated: CATSRGQGETQYF.

V usage is TRBV29-1 and J usage is TRBJ2-5; a possible D gene is TRBD1 (6 bases). V lost 5 bases and J lost 4, with 11 bases in between. CDR3 length equals 12 residues. Germline loops: CDR1 SQVTM, CDR2 ANQGSEA. CDR3: CSVHGGSETQYF. The CDR3 DNA follows: TGCAGCGTTCATGGGGGCTCAGAGACCCAGTACTTC.

The chain has TRBV19 and TRBJ1-5, with 7 bases aligning to TRBD1. The CDR3 loop spans 15 amino acids. Germline V gene sequence: CDR1 LNHDA, CDR2 SQIVND (reference sequence). With 5 bases clipped from V and 0 bases from J, the junction kept 4 bases outside the gene matches. The CDR3 loop reads CASSYRGNSNQPQHF. The CDR3 DNA is TGTGCCAGTAGTTACAGGGGCAATAGCAATCAGCCCCAGCATTTT.

The chain is built from TRBV14 and TRBJ2-7; D gene uncertain. The CDR3 loop spans 16 amino acids. Germline V gives CDR1 SGHDN, CDR2 FVKESK. V gave up 1 base and J gave up 0 bases, with 13 bases separating them. CDR3 sequence: CASSQGPKISSYEQYF. CDR3 bases: TGTGCCAGCAGCCAAGGACCGAAAATAAGCTCCTACGAGCAGTACTTC.

The V gene is TRBV2, the J gene TRBJ1-1; no definite D call. V lost 5 bases and J lost 4, with 11 bases in between. Germline-derived CDR1 and CDR2 are SNHLY and FYNNEI. This CDR3 has 13 residues. The CDR3 DNA reads as TGTGCCAGCAGTAACATGGCAGGCACTGAAGCTTTCTTT. Translating it yields CASSNMAGTEAFF.

This clone appeared once. Mismatch with germline at one junction end may stem from a read error. The same CDR3 can be traced to other DNA sequences in this sample. V usage is TRBV30 and J usage is TRBJ1-1; no reliable D call. The V gene's germline CDR1 is GTSNPN and CDR2 SVGIG (reference sequence). The CDR3 extends over 14 amino acids. CDR3 amino acids: CAWSNYRPNTEAFF. The CDR3 bases are TGTGCCTGGAGCAACTATCGACCGAACACTGAAGCCTTCTTT.

The chain has TRBV19 and TRBJ2-1; D may be TRBD1 (5 bases). This CDR3 comprises 14 residues. V was trimmed by 7 bases and J by 7 bases, leaving 17 bases between them. Germline values: CDR1 LNHDA, CDR2 SQIVND (reference sequence). This chain's CDR3 is CASTRTINRNEQFF. The CDR3 DNA reads TGTGCCAGTACACGGACAATTAATCGGAATGAGCAGTTCTTC.

This clone was detected once. The chain couples TRBV20-1 to TRBJ2-5; 8 bases map to TRBD2. There are 11 residues in the CDR3. The germline V gene encodes CDR1 DFQATT and CDR2 SNEGSKA (reference sequence). V was pared by 4 bases and J by 5 bases, with 0 bases of the junction left unmatched. The CDR3 sequence is CSATSGETQYF. The CDR3 DNA reads TGCAGTGCTACTAGCGGGGAGACCCAGTACTTC.

The chain links TRBV6-1 to TRBJ1-2; D is unclear. There are 13 residues in the CDR3. Trimming shortened V by 6 bases and J by 7 bases, and 15 bases separated the two germline ends. Germline V lookup: CDR1 MNHNS, CDR2 SASEGT. For the CDR3, the DNA is TGTGCCAGCAGCGGGTTTCCAGGAGGTGGCTACACCTTC. Encoded protein: CASSGFPGGGYTF.

The chain combines TRBV3-2 with TRBJ2-5; the table's D call, TRBD1, was not checked against the DNA. TRBV3-2 is marked as a pseudogene. CDR3 length equals 9 residues. For the CDR3, the DNA is TGTGCCACACAAGAGACCCAGTACTTC. Its translation: CATQETQYF.

The V call is TRBV19, the J call TRBJ1-4, with D unclear. This CDR3 has 15 amino acids. Trimming removed 3 bases at V and 1 base at J, with 9 bases between. The germline V gene has CDR1 LNHDA and CDR2 SQIVND (reference sequence). The CDR3 reads CASSIRGGTNEKLFF. CDR3 bases: TGTGCCAGTAGTATCCGCGGTGGAACTAATGAAAAACTGTTTTTT.

This chain links TRBV5-4 with TRBJ1-1; D is uncertain. V shed 1 base and J shed 0 bases, with 10 bases lying between them. CDR1 and CDR2 from the germline V gene are SGHNT and YYREEE (reference sequence). This CDR3 spans 15 amino acids. The CDR3 DNA sequence: TGTGCCAGCAGCTTGAGTTTTACGGTGAACACTGAAGCTTTCTTT. As protein: CASSLSFTVNTEAFF.

The V call is TRBV25-1, the J call TRBJ1-4, with unresolved D. Germline-derived CDR1 and CDR2 are MGHDK and SYGVNS. Trimming pared 3 bases from V and 5 bases from J, leaving 16 bases between. The CDR3 length is 16 residues. CDR3 region: CASSEGFGMINEKLFF. CDR3 nucleotide sequence: TGTGCCAGCAGTGAGGGCTTCGGGATGATAAATGAAAAACTGTTTTTT.

The rearrangement links TRBV7-8 to TRBJ1-2; TRBD1 agrees at 7 bases. The germline CDR1 and CDR2 sequences are SGHVS and FQNEAQ. J lost 1 base, V lost 0 bases, and 14 bases had no gene match. The CDR3 runs 19 residues. CDR3 in DNA: TGTGCCAGCAGCTTAGCGGCTGGCCCGACAGGGTCGGTTAACTATGGCTACACCTTC. This encodes CASSLAAGPTGSVNYGYTF.